This is a list of T cell receptor beta chains from one sample in a study of Tregs in tolerant kidney transplant recipients. Profiling relied on immunoSEQ multiplex PCR, and the TCRdb table lists in-frame clones only, not all of them. The table includes more than 95,000 clones, about 91% detected once. Sequenced material: CD4+ T cells from blood. These receptors were collected from a human donor in good health. Both conserved end residues are part of each CDR3. Each record gives: D gene, J gene, clone size, V gene, CDR3 DNA, CDR3 protein. A D gene is named only where the DNA matches it firmly. The size field is filled for only some rows; it gives once, few, many or a size class.

TRBD1 | TRBJ1-2 | - | TRBV7-3 | TGTGCCAGCAGCTTGGGACAGGGTGGCTACACCTTC | CASSLGQGGYTF
TRBD1 | TRBJ1-2 | - | TRBV7-9 | TGTGCCAGCAGCTCTGGACAGGTTTGCACCTTC | CASSSGQVCTF
- | TRBJ1-6 | - | TRBV6-6 | TGTGCCAGCAGATCTGGGACACACAATTCACCCCTCCACTTT | CASRSGTHNSPLHF
- | TRBJ1-1 | - | TRBV11-2 | TGTGCCAGCAGCTTAGATACGGTCACTGAAGCTTTCTTT | CASSLDTVTEAFF
TRBD2 | TRBJ2-5 | once | TRBV4-2 | TGTGCCAGCAGCCAAGATTGGGCGGGAGGGCCGGGAGAGACCCAGTACTTC | CASSQDWAGGPGETQYF
TRBD1 | TRBJ2-7 | few | TRBV6-6 | TGTGCCAGCAGTGATACAGGGGGCTCCAACGAGCAGTACTTC | CASSDTGGSNEQYF
- | TRBJ2-1 | - | TRBV6-5 | TGTGCCAGCCGACTAGGCGGACTAGGGGGCAATGAGCAGTTCTTC | CASRLGGLGGNEQFF
- | TRBJ2-7 | - | TRBV29-1 | TGCAGCGTTGAGGCGGGGTCCTACGAGCAGTACTTC | CSVEAGSYEQYF
- | TRBJ1-5 | - | TRBV6-1 | TGTGCCAGCAGTGACACAGAGAATCAGCCCCAGCATTTT | CASSDTENQPQHF
TRBD2 | TRBJ2-7 | - | TRBV2 | TGTGCCAGCAATAGACTAGCGGACCACTACGAGCAGTACTTC | CASNRLADHYEQYF